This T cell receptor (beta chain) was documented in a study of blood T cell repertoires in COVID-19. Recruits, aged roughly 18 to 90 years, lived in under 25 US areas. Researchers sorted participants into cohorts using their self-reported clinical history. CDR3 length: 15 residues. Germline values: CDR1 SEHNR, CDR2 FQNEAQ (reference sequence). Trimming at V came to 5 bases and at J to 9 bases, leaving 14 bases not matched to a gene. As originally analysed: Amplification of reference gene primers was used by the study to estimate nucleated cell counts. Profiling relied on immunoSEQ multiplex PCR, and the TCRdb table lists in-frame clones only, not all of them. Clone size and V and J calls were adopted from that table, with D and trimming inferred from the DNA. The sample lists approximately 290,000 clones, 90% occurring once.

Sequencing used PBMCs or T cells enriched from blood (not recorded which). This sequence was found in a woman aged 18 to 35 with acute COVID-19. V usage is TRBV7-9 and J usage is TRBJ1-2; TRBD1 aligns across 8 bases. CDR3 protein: CASSHIGQGILRYTF. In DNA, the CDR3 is TGTGCCAGCAGCCACATTGGACAGGGTATTTTACGCTACACCTTC.